The table lists the clone carrying this T cell receptor (beta chain) with many counts. Its antigen remains unknown. The germline V gene has CDR1 SEHNR and CDR2 FQNEAQ (reference sequence). V shed 5 bases and J 2 bases; nucleotides not matched to a gene: 12. The CDR3 covers 16 residues. A 5'RACE template-switching step, the method used to make TCR cDNA, added a universal primer site and UMIs. TCRdb recomputed calls from the 5' RACE reads with MiXCR, one row per CDR3 protein. This table has 150,000 to 200,000 distinct CDR3 sequences, 7% to 10% appearing once. The data were obtained in a study of T cells after yellow fever vaccination. General study findings and limits: In post-booster samples, most primary-vaccination clones reappeared (about 95% CD4, about 90% CD8).

The J gene is TRBJ2-7, the V gene TRBV7-9; 7 nucleotides match TRBD2. Here the sequenced sample was CD8+ T cells sorted from PBMCs, taken 45 days after the yellow fever booster vaccination. The sequence was collected from a young man who received the YFV17D yellow fever vaccine. The CDR3 DNA reads TGTGCCAGCAGCCTACCGGGGGGAGTAGACGCCTACGAGCAGTACTTC. This gives the protein CASSLPGGVDAYEQYF.